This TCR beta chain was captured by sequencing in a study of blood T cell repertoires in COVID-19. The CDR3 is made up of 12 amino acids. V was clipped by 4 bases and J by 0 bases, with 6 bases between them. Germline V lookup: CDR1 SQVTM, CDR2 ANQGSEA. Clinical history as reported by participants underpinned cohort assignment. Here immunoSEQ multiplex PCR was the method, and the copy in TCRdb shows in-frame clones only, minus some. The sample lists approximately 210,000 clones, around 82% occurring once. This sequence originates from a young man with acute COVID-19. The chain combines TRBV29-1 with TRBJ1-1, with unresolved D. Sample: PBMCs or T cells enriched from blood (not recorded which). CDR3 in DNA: TGCAGCGTTGTGGAGCTGAACACTGAAGCTTTCTTT. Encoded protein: CSVVELNTEAFF.